The next 18 T cell receptor beta chains were all read from a single sample in a study of CD8 T cells in ankylosing spondylitis. TCRdb re-analysed the 5' RACE reads in MiXCR, keeping a single row per CDR3 protein. The table records around 130,000 distinct CDR3 sequences, 7% of them present only once. Source material: blood, either unsorted or a sorted T cell fraction (not recorded which). All receptors come from a male donor with ankylosing spondylitis or in good health (not recorded which).

Ten or more counts support this clonotype. This chain joins TRBV20-1 and TRBJ1-2; 9 bases align to TRBD1. Germline CDR1 and CDR2: DFQATT and SNEGSKA (reference sequence). The J segment lost 7 bases and the V segment lost 1 base, leaving 4 bases of the junction unmatched. The CDR3 is 13 residues long. CDR3 residues: CSARGGTGLGYTF. In DNA form, the CDR3 reads TGCAGTGCTAGAGGAGGGACAGGGCTTGGCTACACCTTC.

This clonotype was recorded many times. The CDR3 is CASRSSGLAGVYNEQFF. The CDR3 nucleotides read TGTGCCAGCAGGTCCTCGGGACTAGCGGGAGTGTACAATGAGCAGTTCTTC. This chain uses TRBV7-2 with TRBJ2-1, with 14 positions matching TRBD2. The V gene's germline CDR1 is SGHTA and CDR2 FQGNSA. The ends lost 6 bases at V and 4 bases at J; junction bases unmatched: 8. This CDR3 is 17 amino acids long.

Remarks on this clonotype: A read error is possible here, since a much larger clone lies one base away. V is TRBV7-9 and J is TRBJ2-2; no reliable D call. The V and J ends lost 4 bases and 1 base respectively, with 7 bases between them. The germline V gene has CDR1 SEHNR and CDR2 FQNEAQ (reference sequence). This CDR3 has 14 residues. CDR3 bases: TGTGCCAGCAGCTCCGCAGGGAACACCGGGGAGCTGTTTTTT. It codes for CASSSAGNTGELFF.

This clonotype was seen repeatedly, ten times or more. The gene calls are TRBV3-1 and TRBJ1-5; D gene uncertain. The CDR3 contains 14 residues. CDR1 LGHDT and CDR2 YNNKEL come from the germline V gene (reference sequence). Trimming stripped 5 bases from V and 3 bases from J, with 11 bases between. CDR3 amino acids: CASSAQATNQPQHF. In DNA form, the CDR3 reads TGTGCCAGCAGCGCGCAGGCGACCAATCAGCCCCAGCATTTT.

This clonotype was detected many times. V usage is TRBV19 and J usage is TRBJ1-5, with TRBD1 identical over 8 bases. From germline, CDR1 is LNHDA and CDR2 SQIVND (reference sequence). J gave up 5 bases and V 8 bases, and 8 bases lay outside the gene matches. CDR3 length: 14 residues. CDR3: CASARQGTYQPQHF. As DNA, the CDR3 is TGTGCCAGTGCTCGACAGGGGACCTATCAGCCCCAGCATTTT.

This clonotype has ten or more counts. The genes are TRBV5-1 and TRBJ2-3; maybe TRBD1 (6 bases). Germline CDR1 SGHRS, CDR2 YFSETQ. This CDR3 region has 14 residues. V lost 3 bases, J lost 4 bases, and 12 bases lay in between. The chain's CDR3 is CASSYGQPSDTQYF. The CDR3 nucleotides are TGCGCCAGCAGCTATGGACAGCCCTCAGATACGCAGTATTTT.

This clonotype has at least ten counts. This sequence joins TRBV11-2 and TRBJ2-2; 9 nucleotides match TRBD1. Germline V gene sequence: CDR1 SGHAT, CDR2 FQNNGV. After removal of 5 bases from V and 6 bases from J, the junction contained 13 bases not matched to a gene. There are 17 residues in the CDR3. The CDR3 protein is CASSDGTGNNLAGELFF. The CDR3 coding sequence is TGTGCCAGCAGCGACGGGACAGGGAATAATTTGGCCGGGGAGCTGTTTTTT.

This clonotype came up many times. This chain links TRBV5-1 with TRBJ2-7; D is undetermined. Germline lookup yields CDR1 SGHRS and CDR2 YFSETQ. The CDR3 is 11 amino acids. V was shortened by 4 bases and J by 3 bases, with 5 bases between the two germline ends. The CDR3 loop reads CASSAHYEQYF. In nucleotides, the CDR3 is TGCGCCAGCAGCGCCCACTACGAGCAGTACTTC.

This clonotype was detected many times. This chain links TRBV7-3 with TRBJ2-1; D may be TRBD1 (6 bases). V was pared by 5 bases and J by 6 bases, with 14 bases between. The germline V gene has CDR1 SGHTA and CDR2 FQGTGA. The CDR3 extends over 14 amino acids. The CDR3 spells CASSPQTGFNEQFF. For the CDR3, the DNA is TGTGCCAGCAGCCCCCAAACAGGGTTCAATGAGCAGTTCTTC. The whole variable domain, filled in from reference TRBV7-3 and TRBJ2-1, reads GAGVSQTPSNKVTEKGKYVELRCDPISGHTALYWYRQSLGQGPEFLIYFQGTGAADDSGLPNDRFFAVRPEGSVSTLKIQRTERGDSAVYLCASSPQTGFNEQFFGPGTRLTVL.

CDR3 sequence: CASSASATYNEQFF. The DNA for the CDR3 is TGTGCCAGCTCAGCGTCTGCCACCTACAATGAGCAGTTCTTC. V and J are TRBV3-1 and TRBJ2-1, with D uncertain. Trimming removed 8 bases from V and 2 bases from J, with 13 bases in between. The CDR3 consists of 14 residues. Germline CDR1 LGHDT, CDR2 YNNKEL (reference sequence).

This clonotype was observed many times. The chain uses TRBV12-3 or TRBV12-4 and TRBJ1-5; D uncertain. The CDR3 extends over 14 amino acids. The V gene lost 5 bases and the J gene lost 0 bases, with 8 bases spanning the gap. Here the CDR3 DNA reads TGTGCCAGCAGTCCGACCCTTAGCAATCAGCCCCAGCATTTT. This translates into CASSPTLSNQPQHF.

This clonotype was detected ten times or more. The rearrangement links TRBV29-1 to TRBJ2-1; D unresolved. The CDR3 extends over 12 amino acids. V lost 7 bases, J lost 4 bases, and 11 bases lay in between. CDR1 SQVTM and CDR2 ANQGSEA come from the germline V gene. CDR3 in DNA: TGCAGCGCCTCGCGAAGTTACAATGAGCAGTTCTTC. It is translated as CSASRSYNEQFF.

This clonotype was detected many times. The rearrangement joins TRBV5-1 to TRBJ1-1, with D hard to call. Germline V gene lookup returns CDR1 SGHRS and CDR2 YFSETQ. V dropped 2 bases and J dropped 1 base, with 12 bases sitting between them. The CDR3 has 15 residues. The CDR3, as DNA: TGCGCCAGCAGCTTAGCTTATGGAGGGAACACTGAAGCTTTCTTT. Its protein is CASSLAYGGNTEAFF.

This clonotype was seen repeatedly, ten times or more. This chain links TRBV7-9 with TRBJ1-1; a possible D gene is TRBD1 (5 bases). The ends were cut back, 5 bases at V and 5 bases at J, with 12 bases in the middle. The germline V gene encodes CDR1 SEHNR and CDR2 FQNEAQ (reference sequence). The CDR3 runs to 13 residues. The CDR3 loop reads CASSLGTATEAFF. In DNA, the CDR3 is TGTGCCAGCAGCCTCGGGACGGCGACTGAAGCTTTCTTT.

The table lists this clonotype with many counts. The chain employs TRBV20-1 and TRBJ2-1; TRBD2 matches 10 bases. Germline CDR1 and CDR2: DFQATT and SNEGSKA (reference sequence). This CDR3 is built from 14 residues. V shed 6 bases and J 9 bases; nucleotides not matched to a gene: 11. As DNA, the CDR3 is TGCAGTGCCCAGGAGGCTAGCGGGGGAGCTGAGCAGTTCTTC. As protein: CSAQEASGGAEQFF.

Ten or more counts support this clonotype. This chain joins TRBV5-1 and TRBJ2-6; D is uncertain. CDR1 is SGHRS, CDR2 YFSETQ, per germline. V was clipped by 5 bases and J by 1 base, with 19 bases between them. CDR3 size: 18 residues. The CDR3, as DNA: TGCGCCAGCAGACCAGATCACGGAAGTTTATCTGGGGCCAACGTCCTGACTTTC. Encoded protein: CASRPDHGSLSGANVLTF.

The V call is TRBV24-1, the J call TRBJ2-1, with 9 bases fitting TRBD2. Trimming at V came to 4 bases and at J to 0 bases, leaving 3 bases not matched to a gene. The CDR3 extends over 16 amino acids. Germline V CDR1 and CDR2: KGHDR, SFDVKD. The DNA for the CDR3 is TGTGCCACCAGTGACCCTAGCGGGGACTCCTACAATGAGCAGTTCTTC. Amino acid sequence: CATSDPSGDSYNEQFF.

This chain joins TRBV16 and TRBJ1-1, with D possibly TRBD1 on 5 matching bases. Germline CDR1 is KGHSY and CDR2 is FQNENV. V dropped 4 bases and J dropped 7 bases, with 10 bases sitting between them. The CDR3 covers 12 residues. CDR3 coding DNA: TGTGCCAGCAGCCTTCGCAGGGATGAAGCTTTCTTT. It translates to CASSLRRDEAFF.